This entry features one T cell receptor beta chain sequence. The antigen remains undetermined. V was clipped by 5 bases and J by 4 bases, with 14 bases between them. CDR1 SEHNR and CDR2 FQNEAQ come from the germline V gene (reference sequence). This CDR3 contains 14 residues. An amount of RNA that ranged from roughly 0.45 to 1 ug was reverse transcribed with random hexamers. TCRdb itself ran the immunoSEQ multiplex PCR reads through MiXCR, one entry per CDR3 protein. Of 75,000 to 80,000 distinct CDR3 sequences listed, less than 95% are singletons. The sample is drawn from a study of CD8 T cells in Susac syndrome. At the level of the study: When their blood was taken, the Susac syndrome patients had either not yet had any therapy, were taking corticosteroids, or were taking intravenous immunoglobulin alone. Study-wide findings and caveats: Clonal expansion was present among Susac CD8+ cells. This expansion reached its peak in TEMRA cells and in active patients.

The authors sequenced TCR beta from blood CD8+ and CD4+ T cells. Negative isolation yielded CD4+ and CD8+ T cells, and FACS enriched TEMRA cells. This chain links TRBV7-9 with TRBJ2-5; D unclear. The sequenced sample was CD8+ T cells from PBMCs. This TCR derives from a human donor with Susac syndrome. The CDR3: CASSPWTVGETQYF. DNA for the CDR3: TGTGCCAGCAGCCCATGGACGGTCGGAGAGACCCAGTACTTC.